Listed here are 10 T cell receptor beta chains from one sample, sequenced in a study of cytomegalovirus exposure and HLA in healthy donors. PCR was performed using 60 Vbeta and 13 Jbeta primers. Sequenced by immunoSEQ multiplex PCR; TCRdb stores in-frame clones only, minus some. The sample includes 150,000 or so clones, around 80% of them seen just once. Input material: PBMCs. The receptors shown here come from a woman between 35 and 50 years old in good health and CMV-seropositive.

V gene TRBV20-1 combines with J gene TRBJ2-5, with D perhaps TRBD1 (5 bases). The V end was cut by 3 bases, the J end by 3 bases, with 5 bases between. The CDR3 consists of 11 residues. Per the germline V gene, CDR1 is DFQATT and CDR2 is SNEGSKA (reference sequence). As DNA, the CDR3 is TGCAGTGCTAGGACAGAAGAGACCCAGTACTTC. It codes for CSARTEETQYF.

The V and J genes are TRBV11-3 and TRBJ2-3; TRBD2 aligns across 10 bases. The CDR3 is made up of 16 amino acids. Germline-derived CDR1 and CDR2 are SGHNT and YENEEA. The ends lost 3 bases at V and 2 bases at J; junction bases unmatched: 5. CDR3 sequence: CASSFSLAGATDTQYF. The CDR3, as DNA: TGTGCCAGCAGCTTCTCCCTAGCGGGAGCCACAGATACGCAGTATTTT.

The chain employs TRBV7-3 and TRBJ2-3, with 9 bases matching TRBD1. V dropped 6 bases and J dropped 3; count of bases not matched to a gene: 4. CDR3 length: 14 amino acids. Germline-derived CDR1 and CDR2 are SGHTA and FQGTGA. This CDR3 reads CASSKDRGTDTQYF. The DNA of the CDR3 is TGTGCCAGCAGTAAAGACAGGGGGACAGATACGCAGTATTTT. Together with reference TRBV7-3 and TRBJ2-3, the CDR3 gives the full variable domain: GAGVSQTPSNKVTEKGKYVELRCDPISGHTALYWYRQSLGQGPEFLIYFQGTGAADDSGLPNDRFFAVRPEGSVSTLKIQRTERGDSAVYLCASSKDRGTDTQYFGPGTRLTVL.

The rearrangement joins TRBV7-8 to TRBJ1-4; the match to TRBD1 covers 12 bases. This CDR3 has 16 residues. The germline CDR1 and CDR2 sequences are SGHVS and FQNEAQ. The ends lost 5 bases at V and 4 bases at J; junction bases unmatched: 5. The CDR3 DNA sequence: TGTGCCAGCAGCCCTGGGACAGGGGGCATTAATGAAAAACTGTTTTTT. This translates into CASSPGTGGINEKLFF. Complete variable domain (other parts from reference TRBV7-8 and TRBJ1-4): GAGVSQSPRYKVAKRGQDVALRCDPISGHVSLFWYQQALGQGPEFLTYFQNEAQLDKSGLPSDRFFAERPEGSVSTLKIQRTQQEDSAVYLCASSPGTGGINEKLFFGSGTQLSVL.

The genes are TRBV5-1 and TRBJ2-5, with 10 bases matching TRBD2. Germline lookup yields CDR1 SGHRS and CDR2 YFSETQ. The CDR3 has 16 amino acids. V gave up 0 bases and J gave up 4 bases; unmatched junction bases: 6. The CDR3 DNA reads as TGCGCCAGCAGCTTGGAAGTAGCGGGAGGAGCAGAGACCCAGTACTTC. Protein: CASSLEVAGGAETQYF.

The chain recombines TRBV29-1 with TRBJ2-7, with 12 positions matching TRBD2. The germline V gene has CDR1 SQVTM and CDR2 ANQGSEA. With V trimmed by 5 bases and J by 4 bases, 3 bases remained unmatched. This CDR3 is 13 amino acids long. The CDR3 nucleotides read TGCAGCGTTAGGACTAGCGGGATGTACGAGCAGTACTTC. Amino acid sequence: CSVRTSGMYEQYF.

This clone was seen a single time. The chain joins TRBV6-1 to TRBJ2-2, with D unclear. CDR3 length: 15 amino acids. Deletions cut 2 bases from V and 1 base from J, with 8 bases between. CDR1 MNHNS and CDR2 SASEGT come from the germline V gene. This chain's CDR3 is CASSEFRGNTGELFF. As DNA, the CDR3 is TGTGCCAGCAGTGAATTCAGAGGGAACACCGGGGAGCTGTTTTTT.

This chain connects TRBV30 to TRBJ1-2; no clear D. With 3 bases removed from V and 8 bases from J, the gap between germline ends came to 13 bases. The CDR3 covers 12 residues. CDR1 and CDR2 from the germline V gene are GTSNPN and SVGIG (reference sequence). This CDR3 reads CAWSVGKGGYTF. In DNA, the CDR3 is TGTGCCTGGAGCGTCGGGAAGGGAGGCTACACCTTC.

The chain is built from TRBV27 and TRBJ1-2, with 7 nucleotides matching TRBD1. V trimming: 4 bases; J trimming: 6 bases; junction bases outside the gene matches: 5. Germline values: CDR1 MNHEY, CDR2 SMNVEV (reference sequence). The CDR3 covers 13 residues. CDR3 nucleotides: TGTGCCAGCAGTTCTACAGGGGTAGATGGCTACACCTTC. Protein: CASSSTGVDGYTF.

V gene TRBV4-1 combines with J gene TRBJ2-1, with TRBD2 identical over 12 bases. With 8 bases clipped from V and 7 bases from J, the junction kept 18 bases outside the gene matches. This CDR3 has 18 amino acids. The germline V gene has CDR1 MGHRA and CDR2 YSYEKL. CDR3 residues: CASGWEGGASGRGNEQFF. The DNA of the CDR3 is TGCGCCAGCGGGTGGGAAGGAGGGGCTAGCGGGAGGGGGAATGAGCAGTTCTTC.